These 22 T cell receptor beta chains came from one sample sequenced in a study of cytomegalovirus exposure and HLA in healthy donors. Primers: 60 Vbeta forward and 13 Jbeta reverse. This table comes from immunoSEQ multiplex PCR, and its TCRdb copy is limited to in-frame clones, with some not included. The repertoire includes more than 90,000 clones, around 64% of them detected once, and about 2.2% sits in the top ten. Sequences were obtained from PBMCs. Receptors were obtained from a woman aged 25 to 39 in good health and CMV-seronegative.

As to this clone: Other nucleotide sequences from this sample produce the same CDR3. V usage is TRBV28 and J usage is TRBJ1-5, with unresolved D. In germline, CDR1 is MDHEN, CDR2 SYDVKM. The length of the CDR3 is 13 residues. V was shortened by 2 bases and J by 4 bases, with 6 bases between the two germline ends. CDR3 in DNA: TGTGCCAGCAGTTTAACGGTGAATCAGCCCCAGCATTTT. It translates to CASSLTVNQPQHF.

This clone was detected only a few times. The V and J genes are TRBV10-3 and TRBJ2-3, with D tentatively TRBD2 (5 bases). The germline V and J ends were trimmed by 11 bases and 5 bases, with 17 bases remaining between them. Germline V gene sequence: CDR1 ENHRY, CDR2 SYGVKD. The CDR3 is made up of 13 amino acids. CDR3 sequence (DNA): TGTGCCGTCGCGGCGGGCTTTCAAGATACGCAGTATTTT. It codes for CAVAAGFQDTQYF.

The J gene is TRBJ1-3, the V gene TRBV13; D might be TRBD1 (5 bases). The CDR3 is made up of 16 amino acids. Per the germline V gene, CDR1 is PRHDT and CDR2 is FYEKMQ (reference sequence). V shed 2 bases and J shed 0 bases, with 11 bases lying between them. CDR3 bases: TGTGCCAGCAGCTTATTGCGGGGCCGCTCTGGAAACACCATATATTTT. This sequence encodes CASSLLRGRSGNTIYF.

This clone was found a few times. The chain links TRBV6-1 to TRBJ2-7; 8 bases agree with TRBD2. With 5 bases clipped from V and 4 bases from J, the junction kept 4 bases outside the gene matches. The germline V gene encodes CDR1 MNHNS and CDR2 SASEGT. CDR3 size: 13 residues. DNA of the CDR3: TGTGCCAGCAGTCCAGCGGGAGCTTACGAGCAGTACTTC. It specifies CASSPAGAYEQYF.

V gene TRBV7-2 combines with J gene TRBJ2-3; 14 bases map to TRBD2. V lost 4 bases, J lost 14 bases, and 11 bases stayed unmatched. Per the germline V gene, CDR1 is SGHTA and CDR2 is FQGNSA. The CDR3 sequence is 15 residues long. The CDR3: CASSSSGTSGSRPYF. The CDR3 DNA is TGTGCCAGCAGCTCGTCCGGGACTAGCGGGAGCAGGCCGTATTTT.

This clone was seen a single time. CDR3 residues: CASSPGLAEETQYF. The DNA for the CDR3 is TGTGCCAGTAGTCCAGGACTAGCGGAAGAGACCCAGTACTTC. The chain recombines TRBV19 with TRBJ2-5, with 10 bases matching TRBD2. Germline values: CDR1 LNHDA, CDR2 SQIVND (reference sequence). Trimming at V came to 5 bases and at J to 3 bases, leaving 3 bases not matched to a gene. This CDR3 region has 14 residues. Complete variable domain (other parts from reference TRBV19 and TRBJ2-5): DGGITQSPKYLFRKEGQNVTLSCEQNLNHDAMYWYRQDPGQGLRLIYYSQIVNDFQKGDIAEGYSVSREKKESFPLTVTSAQKNPTAFYLCASSPGLAEETQYFGPGTRLLVL.

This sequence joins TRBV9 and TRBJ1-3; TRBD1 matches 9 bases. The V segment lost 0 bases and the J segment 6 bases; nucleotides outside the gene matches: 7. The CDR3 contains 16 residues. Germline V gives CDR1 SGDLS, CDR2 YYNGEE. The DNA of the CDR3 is TGTGCCAGCAGCGTAGCTTCCGGACAGGGGCAAAACACCATATATTTT. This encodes CASSVASGQGQNTIYF.

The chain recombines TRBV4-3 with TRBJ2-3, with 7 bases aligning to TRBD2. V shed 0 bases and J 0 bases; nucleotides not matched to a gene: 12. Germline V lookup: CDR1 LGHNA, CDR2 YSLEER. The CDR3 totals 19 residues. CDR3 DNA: TGCGCCAGCAGCCAAGATCTTACCAGCGGGGATGCTAGCACAGATACGCAGTATTTT. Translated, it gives CASSQDLTSGDASTDTQYF.

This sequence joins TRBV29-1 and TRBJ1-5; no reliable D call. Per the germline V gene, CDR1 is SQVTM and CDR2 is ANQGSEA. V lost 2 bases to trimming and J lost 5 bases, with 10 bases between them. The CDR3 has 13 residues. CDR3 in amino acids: CSVEFTTDQPQHF. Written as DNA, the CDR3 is TGCAGCGTTGAATTTACTACCGATCAGCCCCAGCATTTT.

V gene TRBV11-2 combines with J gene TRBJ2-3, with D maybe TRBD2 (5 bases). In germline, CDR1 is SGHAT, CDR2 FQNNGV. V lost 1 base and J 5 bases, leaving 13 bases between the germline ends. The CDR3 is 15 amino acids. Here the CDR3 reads CASSLVFGVGDTQYF. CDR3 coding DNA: TGTGCCAGCAGCTTAGTGTTCGGGGTTGGAGATACGCAGTATTTT. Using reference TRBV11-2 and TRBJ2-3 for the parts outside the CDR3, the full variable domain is EAGVAQSPRYKIIEKRQSVAFWCNPISGHATLYWYQQILGQGPKLLIQFQNNGVVDDSQLPKDRFSAERLKGVDSTLKIQPAKLEDSAVYLCASSLVFGVGDTQYFGPGTRLTVL.

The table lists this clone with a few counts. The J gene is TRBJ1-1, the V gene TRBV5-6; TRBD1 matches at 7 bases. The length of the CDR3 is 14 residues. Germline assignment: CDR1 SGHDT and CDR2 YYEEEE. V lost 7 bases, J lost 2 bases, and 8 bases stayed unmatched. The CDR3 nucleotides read TGTGCCAGCCGCCCGGGACAGTTTAACACTGAAGCTTTCTTT. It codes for CASRPGQFNTEAFF.

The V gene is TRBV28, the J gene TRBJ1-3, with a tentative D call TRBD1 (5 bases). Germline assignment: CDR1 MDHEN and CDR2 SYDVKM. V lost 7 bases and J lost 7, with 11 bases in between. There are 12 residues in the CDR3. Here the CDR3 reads CASTGGGNTIYF. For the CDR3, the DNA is TGTGCCAGCACGGGGGGAGGGAACACCATATATTTT. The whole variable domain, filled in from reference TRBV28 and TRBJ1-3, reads DVKVTQSSRYLVKRTGEKVFLECVQDMDHENMFWYRQDPGLGLRLIYFSYDVKMKEKGDIPEGYSVSREKKERFSLILESASTNQTSMYLCASTGGGNTIYFGEGSWLTVV.

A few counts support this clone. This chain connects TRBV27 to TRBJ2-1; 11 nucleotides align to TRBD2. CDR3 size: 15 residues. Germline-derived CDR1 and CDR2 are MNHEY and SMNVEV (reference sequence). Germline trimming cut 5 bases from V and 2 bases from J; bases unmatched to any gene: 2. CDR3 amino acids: CASSPTSGAYNEQFF. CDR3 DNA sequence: TGTGCCAGCAGTCCGACTAGCGGGGCCTACAATGAGCAGTTCTTC.

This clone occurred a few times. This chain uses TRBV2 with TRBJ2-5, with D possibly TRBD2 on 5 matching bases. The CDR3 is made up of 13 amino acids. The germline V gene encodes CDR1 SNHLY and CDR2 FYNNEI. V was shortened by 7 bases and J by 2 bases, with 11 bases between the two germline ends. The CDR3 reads CASIRGLQETQYF. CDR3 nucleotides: TGTGCCAGCATTAGAGGGCTGCAAGAGACCCAGTACTTC.

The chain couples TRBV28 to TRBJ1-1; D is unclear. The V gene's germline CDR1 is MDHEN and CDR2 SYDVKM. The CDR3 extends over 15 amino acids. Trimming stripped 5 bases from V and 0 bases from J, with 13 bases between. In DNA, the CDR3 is TGTGCCAGCAGTGGTCCAGGCTCTATGAACACTGAAGCTTTCTTT. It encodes CASSGPGSMNTEAFF.

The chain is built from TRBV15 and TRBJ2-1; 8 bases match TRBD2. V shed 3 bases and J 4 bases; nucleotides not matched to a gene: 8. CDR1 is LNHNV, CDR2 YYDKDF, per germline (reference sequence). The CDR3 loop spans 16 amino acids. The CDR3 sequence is CATSSRFSGKYNEQFF. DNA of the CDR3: TGTGCCACCAGCAGCCGTTTTAGCGGGAAATACAATGAGCAGTTCTTC. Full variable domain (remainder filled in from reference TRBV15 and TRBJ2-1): DAMVIQNPRYQVTQFGKPVTLSCSQTLNHNVMYWYQQKSSQAPKLLFHYYDKDFNNEADTPDNFQSRRPNTSFCFLDIRSPGLGDTAMYLCATSSRFSGKYNEQFFGPGTRLTVL.

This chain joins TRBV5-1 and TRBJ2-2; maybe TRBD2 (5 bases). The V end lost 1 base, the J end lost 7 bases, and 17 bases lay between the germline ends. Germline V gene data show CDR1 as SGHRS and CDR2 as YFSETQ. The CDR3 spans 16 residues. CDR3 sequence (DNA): TGCGCCAGCAGCTTGATAGATTTGGAGGTCGGCGGGGAGCTGTTTTTT. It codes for CASSLIDLEVGGELFF.

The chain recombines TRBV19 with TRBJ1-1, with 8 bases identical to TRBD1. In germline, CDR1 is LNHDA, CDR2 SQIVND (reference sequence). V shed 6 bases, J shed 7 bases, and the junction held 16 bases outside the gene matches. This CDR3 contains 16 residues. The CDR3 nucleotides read TGTGCCAGTAGCGCACAGGGGGTGTTAACGTTTGGTGAAGCTTTCTTT. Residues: CASSAQGVLTFGEAFF.

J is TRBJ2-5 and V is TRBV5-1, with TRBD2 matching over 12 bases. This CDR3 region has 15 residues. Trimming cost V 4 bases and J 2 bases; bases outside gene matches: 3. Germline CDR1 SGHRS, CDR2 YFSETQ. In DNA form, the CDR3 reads TGCGCCAGCAGCATAGGACTAGCGGGGCAAGAGACCCAGTACTTC. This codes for CASSIGLAGQETQYF.

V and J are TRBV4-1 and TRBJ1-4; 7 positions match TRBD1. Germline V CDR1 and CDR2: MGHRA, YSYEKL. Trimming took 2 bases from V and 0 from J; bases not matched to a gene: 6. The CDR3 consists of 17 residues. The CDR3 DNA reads TGCGCCAGCAGCCAACAGGACAGGTTTTCAACTAATGAAAAACTGTTTTTT. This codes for CASSQQDRFSTNEKLFF.

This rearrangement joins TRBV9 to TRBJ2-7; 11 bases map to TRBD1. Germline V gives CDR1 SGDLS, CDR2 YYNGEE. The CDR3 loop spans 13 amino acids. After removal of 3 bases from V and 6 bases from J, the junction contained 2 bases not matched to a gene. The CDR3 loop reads CASSGDRGFEQYF. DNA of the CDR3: TGTGCCAGCAGCGGGGACAGGGGGTTCGAGCAGTACTTC.

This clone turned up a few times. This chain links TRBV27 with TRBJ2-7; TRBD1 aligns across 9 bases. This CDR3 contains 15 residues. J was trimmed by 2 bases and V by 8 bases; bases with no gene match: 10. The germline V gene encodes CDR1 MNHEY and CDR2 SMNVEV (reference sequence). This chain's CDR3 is CASGRWTGETYEQYF. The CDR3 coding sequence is TGTGCCAGCGGGAGATGGACAGGGGAAACCTACGAGCAGTACTTC.